The T cell receptor (beta chain) described here comes from a study of shared clonotypes between healthy human individuals. Study as a whole: Donor composition was two women and three men, aged 18 to 49.

Overall study findings and caveats: Tissue TCR repertoires likely differ from these blood-only repertoires. Memory subsets had estimated richness that was generally smaller than that of naive subsets.

Note on this clone: Its antigen remains unknown.

The assay was immunoSEQ multiplex PCR, and TCRdb's table has in-frame clones only and misses some. The repertoire holds 2 million to 3 million clones, with 80% to 95% as singletons. V gave up 3 bases and J gave up 2 bases, with 4 bases separating them. The CDR3 is made up of 12 amino acids. Germline V lookup: CDR1 SGHTA, CDR2 FQGTGA. Donors were healthy HIV-negative adults without recently reported acute infections or vaccinations. The sequenced sample consisted of naive CD4+ T cells from PBMCs. This sample's subset: CD45RA+ positively selected. The genes are TRBV7-3 and TRBJ2-5, with D unclear. This sequence originates from a young man in good health. Some clones in this sample may be carry-over from other donors' samples. The CDR3 DNA is TGTGCCAGCAGCTTGCCTCAAGAGACCCAGTACTTC. It specifies CASSLPQETQYF.